The sequence of this TCR beta chain was determined in a study of blood T cells in healthy people across ages (dated by TCRdb to between 2015 and 2016). For the study in its entirety: In model experiments, template switching captured roughly one uniquely barcoded TCR beta cDNA molecule for every two T cells. Using the same blood draw, the study looked at two additional independent replicas of 1 million unique cDNA reads for two donors, one aged 18 to 30 and the other aged 80 or older. The donors were divided into four age groups: young (average around 17 years), middle-aged (approximately 39), aged (about 60) and long-lived (82). Using deep sequencing normalized with unique cDNA molecular identifiers, the study measured how TCR beta repertoire diversity changes with age. Donors of different ages were randomly distributed across sequencing lanes to avoid experimental bias.

Library method: 5' RACE. The sample was run on an Illumina HiSeq 2500. A second roughly 6 to 11 cycle PCR used a sample-barcoded 5' primer and a J-beta primer mix. A template-switch 5' adaptor carrying 12 random nucleotides introduced a unique molecular identifier onto each TCR beta cDNA molecule. Each sample yielded at least 2.5 million CDR3-containing paired-end reads. The Mint cDNA synthesis kit, primed by a TRBC-specific oligonucleotide, was used to synthesize first-strand cDNA from all RNA. After uracil-DNA glycosylase treatment, a first 18-cycle PCR used universal primers M1SS and BC2_uni_R on all cDNA. On the authors' methods: For normalization, 1 million high-quality reads were randomly selected from each sample, with every read carrying a distinct molecular identifier. Instead of being binned into consensus sequences, reads that shared molecular identifiers were thrown out. MiTCR, with a Q25 quality threshold and the strictest error-elimination algorithm, was used for CDR3 identification, clonotype clustering and error correction. A nonparametric unseen species model with Euler transformation was used to estimate lower-bound total TCR beta diversity. Clones were called with MiXCR by TCRdb after fastp trimmed the public reads at Q25, and only in-frame beta chains were retained. Each record represents a unique CDR3 protein, reported with the most common genes and DNA among its rows. The V and J calls reflect TCRdb's pipeline rather than the authors' work. The sample has approximately 880,000 distinct CDR3 sequences on record, 40% to 60% of them singletons. The leading ten clones occupy around an eighth of the sample.

The study at large found these results: The long-lived group showed more naive CD4+ T cells, fewer expanded clones and increased TCR diversity than the aged group, suggesting age selection. Estimates of total diversity based on one million sequenced T cells were considered lower bounds and underestimates. Bulk unsorted PBMC profiling prevented conclusive comparison of naive and antigen-experienced compartments. Observed TCR beta diversity per million T cells fell roughly linearly with age, and a significant reduction was already apparent by age roughly 40. Donor CMV infection status was unknown, potentially confounding age-related changes in expanded clonotypes. There was a strong correlation between observed TCR beta diversity and the percentage of naive T cells measured by flow cytometry.

On this clonotype: The clone's antigen remains unknown. No per-base quality is available; no much larger clone lies one base away.

Systemically healthy Caucasian individuals from Russia, over 30 in total and aged about 6 to 95 years, were included as donors. Roughly 10 milliliters of peripheral blood were drawn from each donor into EDTA-treated Vacutainer tubes. Ficoll-Paque density-gradient centrifugation was used to isolate PBMCs, with at least 7 million per sample. Trizol reagent was used to extract total RNA from the PBMCs, yielding at least 5 micrograms per sample. Naive CD45RAhigh/CD27high T cell percentages were measured by flow cytometry on a PBMC aliquot from every donor. The junction shows trimming of 5 bases on V and 2 bases on J, and the gene matches do not reach 4 bases of it. Spanning cysteine to phenylalanine, the CDR3 consists of 14 amino acids. Of all the DNA, just the CDR3 is kept, 42 bases in frame from base 1.

The sequenced sample consisted of blood. This sequence was found in a man in his thirties or forties in good health. The chain is assembled from TRBV12-3 or TRBV12-4 and TRBJ2-7, and 9 junction bases match TRBD1. The DNA reads as follows: TGTGCCAGCAGTCGGACAGGGGCAGCCTACGAGCAGTACTTC. Translation gives CASSRTGAAYEQYF.